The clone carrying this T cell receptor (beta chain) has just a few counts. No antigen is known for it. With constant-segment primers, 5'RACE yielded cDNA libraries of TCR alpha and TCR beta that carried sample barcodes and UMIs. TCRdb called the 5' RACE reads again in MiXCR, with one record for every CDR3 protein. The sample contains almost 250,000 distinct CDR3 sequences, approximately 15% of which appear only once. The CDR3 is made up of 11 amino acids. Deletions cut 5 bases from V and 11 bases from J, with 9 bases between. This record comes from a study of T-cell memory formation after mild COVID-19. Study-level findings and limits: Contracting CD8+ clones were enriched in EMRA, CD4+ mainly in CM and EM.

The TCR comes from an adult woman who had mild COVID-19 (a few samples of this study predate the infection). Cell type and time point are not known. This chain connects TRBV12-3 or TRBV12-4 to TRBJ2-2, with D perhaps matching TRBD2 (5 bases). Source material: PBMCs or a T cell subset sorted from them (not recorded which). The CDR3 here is CASSPRLELFF. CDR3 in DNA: TGTGCCAGCAGTCCTAGACTAGAGCTGTTTTTT.